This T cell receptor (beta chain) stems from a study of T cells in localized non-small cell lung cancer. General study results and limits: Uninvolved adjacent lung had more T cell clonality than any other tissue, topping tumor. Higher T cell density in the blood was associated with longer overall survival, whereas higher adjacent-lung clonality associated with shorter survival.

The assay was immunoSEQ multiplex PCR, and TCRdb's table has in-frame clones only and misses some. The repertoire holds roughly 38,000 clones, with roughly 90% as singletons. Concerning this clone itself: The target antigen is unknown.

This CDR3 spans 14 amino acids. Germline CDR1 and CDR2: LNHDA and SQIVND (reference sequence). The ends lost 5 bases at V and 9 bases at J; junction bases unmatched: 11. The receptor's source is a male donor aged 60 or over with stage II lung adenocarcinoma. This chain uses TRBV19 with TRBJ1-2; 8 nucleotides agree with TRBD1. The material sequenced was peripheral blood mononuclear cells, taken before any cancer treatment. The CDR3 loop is CASSPHRQGKSYTF. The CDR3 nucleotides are TGTGCCAGTAGTCCCCACCGACAGGGGAAGAGCTACACCTTC.